Listed below are T cell receptor beta chains from one sample, sequenced in a study of molecular identifiers for immune sequencing clone quantification. TCRdb fed the PCR reads into MiXCR, producing one record per CDR3 protein. Among some 59,000 distinct CDR3 sequences listed, about 23% were seen once. What was sequenced was naive CD8+ T cells from blood, with Jurkat cell RNA spiked in. All receptors derive from a human donor in good health. Some libraries in this study had Jurkat cell RNA spiked in. Each CDR3 is given without its conserved first and last residue. D genes are given only for firm matches.

d_call j_call v_call cdr3_length cdr3_aa
NA TRBJ2-7 TRBV7-2 14 ASSPIPAFRTYAQY
NA TRBJ2-3 TRBV11-2 21 ASSLPSIMGILSPHLSTDTQY
TRBD1 TRBJ1-2 TRBV20-1 11 SAGRTGNYGYT
NA TRBJ2-7 TRBV5-5 12 ASSYSGPPNEQY
TRBD2 TRBJ2-3 TRBV27 14 ASSLAAGGLTDTQY
NA TRBJ1-5 TRBV5-6 12 ASSLWWGSQPQH
NA TRBJ1-1 TRBV3-1 13 ASSHPSAAPYEAF
TRBD2 TRBJ2-1 TRBV6-2/TRBV6-3 13 ASSYALAGINEQF
NA TRBJ2-5 TRBV9 12 ASSVGWGKETQY
NA TRBJ2-7 TRBV13 11 ASSLGVNYEQY
NA TRBJ2-1 TRBV7-2 15 ASSLLTTVRGYNEQF
TRBD2 TRBJ2-7 TRBV20-1 12 SARLAGGPYEQY
NA TRBJ2-7 TRBV20-1 14 SARTPREGVPYEQY
NA TRBJ2-3 TRBV5-8 10 ASSLRRDTQY
TRBD2 TRBJ2-3 TRBV12-3/TRBV12-4 13 ASSKAGGPADTQY
NA TRBJ2-5 TRBV11-2 14 ASSFFPRQWEETQY
NA TRBJ1-1 TRBV5-5 12 ASSPRWGSTEAF
NA TRBJ1-1 TRBV7-8 10 ASSFPNTEAF
NA TRBJ2-7 TRBV7-9 10 AGSFEFEEQY
NA TRBJ2-7 TRBV5-1 11 ASSLGWAYEQY
NA TRBJ2-7 TRBV4-1 12 ASSQHRGDYEQY
NA TRBJ2-7 TRBV4-1 14 ASSQDGSLPPGEQY
NA TRBJ1-1 TRBV6-2/TRBV6-3 13 ASSYSLFAAPEAF
NA TRBJ2-7 TRBV27 11 ASSLTRRYEQY
TRBD1 TRBJ1-2 TRBV4-3 13 ASRPVAGGVYGYT
NA TRBJ2-7 TRBV7-9 12 ASSPAGGDYEQY
NA TRBJ2-3 TRBV4-1 12 ASSQEGSSDTQY
NA TRBJ2-4 TRBV24-1 13 ATSPRAGSQNIQY
NA TRBJ2-2 TRBV29-1 12 SVEFGTNTGELF
NA TRBJ2-2 TRBV7-9 12 ASSTGHTTGELF
NA TRBJ2-1 TRBV7-2 14 ASQYIGGGPSNEQF
TRBD1 TRBJ2-5 TRBV7-9 12 ASSWGTGAETQY
NA TRBJ2-1 TRBV25-1 12 ASQGLPTYNEQF
NA TRBJ2-2 TRBV11-2 14 ASSFGSGGLTGELF
NA TRBJ2-3 TRBV27 13 ASSRTAGVADTQY
NA TRBJ2-7 TRBV4-1 14 ASSQDQTDFSYEQY
TRBD2 TRBJ2-3 TRBV10-3 14 AISDVSGGAGDTQY
TRBD2 TRBJ2-7 TRBV29-1 17 SVFKTSSGGDPGPYEQY
NA TRBJ2-3 TRBV4-3 13 ASSQDRQGLDTQY
NA TRBJ1-1 TRBV4-3 13 ASSHVSLGDTEAF
NA TRBJ2-2 TRBV30 13 AWDLGQGNTGELF
NA TRBJ2-7 TRBV11-1 11 ASSLGGQNEQY
NA TRBJ2-3 TRBV27 10 ASSMLGFTQY
NA TRBJ2-7 TRBV6-1 9 AGRDGYEQY
TRBD1 TRBJ2-3 TRBV6-2/TRBV6-3 13 ASSPGQGITDTQY
TRBD2 TRBJ2-1 TRBV7-2 12 ASSGLAFYNEQF
NA TRBJ1-2 TRBV7-9 14 ASSPPEGVTTQGYT
TRBD2 TRBJ2-7 TRBV5-1 13 ASSPAGTRNYEQY
TRBD1 TRBJ1-5 TRBV12-3/TRBV12-4 13 ASSSGTGYNQPQH
TRBD2 TRBJ2-1 TRBV7-2 13 ASRSLAGGPREQF
NA TRBJ2-3 TRBV29-1 11 SGVAGGTDPQY
TRBD1 TRBJ2-3 TRBV28 14 ARSSGQGVSTDPQY
NA TRBJ2-7 TRBV28 14 ASSFSLALRSYEQY
TRBD1 TRBJ1-4 TRBV20-1 12 SAGPETGNEKLF
NA TRBJ2-7 TRBV6-2/TRBV6-3 12 ASTSMRGAAEQY